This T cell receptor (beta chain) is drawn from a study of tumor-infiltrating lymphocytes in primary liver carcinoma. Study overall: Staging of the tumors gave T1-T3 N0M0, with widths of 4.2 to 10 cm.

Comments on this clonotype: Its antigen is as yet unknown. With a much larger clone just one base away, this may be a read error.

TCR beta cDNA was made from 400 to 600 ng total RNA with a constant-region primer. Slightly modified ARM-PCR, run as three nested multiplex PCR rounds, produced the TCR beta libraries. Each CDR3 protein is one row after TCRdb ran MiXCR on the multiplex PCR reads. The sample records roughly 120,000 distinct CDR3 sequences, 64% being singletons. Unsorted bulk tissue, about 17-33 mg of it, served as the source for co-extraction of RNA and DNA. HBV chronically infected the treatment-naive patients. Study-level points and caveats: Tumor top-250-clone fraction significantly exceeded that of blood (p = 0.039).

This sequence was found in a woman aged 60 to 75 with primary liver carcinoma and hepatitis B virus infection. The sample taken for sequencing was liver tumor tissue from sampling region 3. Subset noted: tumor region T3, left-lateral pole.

In DNA, the CDR3 is TGTGACAGCAGTGTGGGGACGCACTATGGCTACACCTTC. Protein product: CDSSVGTHYGYTF. The chain combines TRBV28 with TRBJ1-2; tentatively, D is TRBD1 (5 bases). Germline loops: CDR1 MDHEN, CDR2 SYDVKM. The CDR3 runs to 13 residues.